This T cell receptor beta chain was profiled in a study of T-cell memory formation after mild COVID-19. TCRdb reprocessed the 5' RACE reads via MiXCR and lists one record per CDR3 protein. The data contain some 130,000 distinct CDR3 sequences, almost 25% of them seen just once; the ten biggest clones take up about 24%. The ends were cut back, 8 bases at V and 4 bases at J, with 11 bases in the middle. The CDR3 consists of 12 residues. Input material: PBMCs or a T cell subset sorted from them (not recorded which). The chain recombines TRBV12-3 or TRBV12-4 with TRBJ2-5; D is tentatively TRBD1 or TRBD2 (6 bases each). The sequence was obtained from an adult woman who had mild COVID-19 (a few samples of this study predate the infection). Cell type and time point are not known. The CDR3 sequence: CASRGGGETQYF. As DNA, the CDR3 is TGTGCCAGCCGAGGGGGAGGAGAGACCCAGTACTTC.